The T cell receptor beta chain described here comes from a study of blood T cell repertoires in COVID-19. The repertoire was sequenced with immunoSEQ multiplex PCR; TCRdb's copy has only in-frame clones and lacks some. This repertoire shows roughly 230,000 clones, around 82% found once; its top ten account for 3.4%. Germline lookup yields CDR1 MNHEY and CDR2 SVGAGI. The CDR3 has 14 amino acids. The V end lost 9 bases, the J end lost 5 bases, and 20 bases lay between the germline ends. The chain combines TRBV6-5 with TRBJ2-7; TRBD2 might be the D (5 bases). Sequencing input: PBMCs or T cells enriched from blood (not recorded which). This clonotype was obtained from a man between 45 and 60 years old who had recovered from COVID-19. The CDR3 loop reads CASDPSPGYHEQYF. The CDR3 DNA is TGTGCCAGTGATCCATCTCCGGGGTATCACGAGCAGTACTTC.